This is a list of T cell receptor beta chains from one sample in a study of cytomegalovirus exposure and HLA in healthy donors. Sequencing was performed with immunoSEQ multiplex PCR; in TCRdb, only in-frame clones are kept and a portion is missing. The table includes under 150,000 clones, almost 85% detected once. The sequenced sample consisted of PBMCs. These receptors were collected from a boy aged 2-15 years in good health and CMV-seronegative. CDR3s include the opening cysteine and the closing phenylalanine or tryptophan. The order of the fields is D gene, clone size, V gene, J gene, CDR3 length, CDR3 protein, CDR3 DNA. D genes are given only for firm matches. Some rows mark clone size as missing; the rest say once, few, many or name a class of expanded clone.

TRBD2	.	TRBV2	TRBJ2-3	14	CASNQREYTDTQYF	TGTGCCAGCAATCAGCGGGAATACACAGATACGCAGTATTTT
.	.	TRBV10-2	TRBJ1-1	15	CASSEPTGFRTEAFF	TGCGCCAGCAGTGAGCCAACAGGATTTAGGACTGAAGCTTTCTTT
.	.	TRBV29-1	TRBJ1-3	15	CSVLPTPRSGNTIYF	TGCAGCGTTCTTCCCACGCCTCGGTCCGGAAACACCATATATTTT
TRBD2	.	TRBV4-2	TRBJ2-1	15	CASSHLETSSGEQFF	TGTGCCAGCAGCCACCTGGAGACTAGCTCTGGAGAGCAGTTCTTC
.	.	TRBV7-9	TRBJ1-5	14	CASRTREMNQPQHF	TGTGCCAGCAGGACTCGGGAAATGAATCAGCCCCAGCATTTT
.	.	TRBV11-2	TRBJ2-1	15	CASSLEGGPYNEQFF	TGTGCCAGCAGCTTAGAGGGGGGGCCATACAATGAGCAGTTCTTC
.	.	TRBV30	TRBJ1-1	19	CAWSVILPGGGRVRTEAFF	TGTGCCTGGAGTGTAATCCTTCCGGGCGGGGGGCGAGTTCGTACTGAAGCTTTCTTT
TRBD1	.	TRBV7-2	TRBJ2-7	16	CASSLSLGTGSAEQYF	TGTGCCAGCAGCTTATCTCTTGGGACAGGGTCCGCCGAGCAGTACTTC
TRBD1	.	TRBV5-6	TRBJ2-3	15	CASSLQGALTDTQYF	TGTGCCAGCAGCTTGCAGGGGGCCCTCACAGATACGCAGTATTTT
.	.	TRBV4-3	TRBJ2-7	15	CASSQGMDSFYEQYF	TGCGCCAGCAGCCAAGGTATGGACAGTTTCTACGAGCAGTACTTC
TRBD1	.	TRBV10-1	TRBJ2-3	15	CASSSDRDRTDTQYF	TGCGCCAGCAGCAGCGACAGGGACCGCACAGATACGCAGTATTTT
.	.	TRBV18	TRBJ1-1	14	CASSYGGGNTEAFF	TGTGCCAGCTCATACGGTGGCGGGAACACTGAAGCTTTCTTT
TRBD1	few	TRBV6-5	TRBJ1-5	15	CATNGGQDYNQPQHF	TGTGCCACCAACGGGGGACAGGATTACAATCAGCCCCAGCATTTT
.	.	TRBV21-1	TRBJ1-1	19	CASSKVGGTGEGGNTEAFF	TGTGCCAGCAGCAAAGTTGGCGGGACAGGGGAAGGTGGAAACACTGAAGCTTTCTTT
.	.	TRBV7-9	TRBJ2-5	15	CASSLNSAVQETQYF	TGTGCCAGCAGCTTAAATTCAGCGGTCCAAGAGACCCAGTACTTC
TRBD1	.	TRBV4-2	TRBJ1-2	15	CASSQVGQANYGYTF	TGTGCCAGCAGCCAGGTGGGACAGGCTAACTATGGCTACACCTTC
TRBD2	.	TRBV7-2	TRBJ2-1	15	CASSLEGTTYNEQFF	TGTGCCAGCAGCTTAGAGGGGACTACTTACAATGAGCAGTTCTTC
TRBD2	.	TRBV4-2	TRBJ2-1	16	CASSLPGLAGGGEQFF	TGTGCCAGCAGCTTACCGGGACTAGCGGGGGGAGGTGAGCAGTTCTTC
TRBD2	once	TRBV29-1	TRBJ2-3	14	CSVGTSGFTDTQYF	TGCAGCGTCGGGACTAGCGGGTTCACAGATACGCAGTATTTT
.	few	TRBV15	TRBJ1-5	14	CATSTPYRVQPQHF	TGTGCCACCAGCACGCCATACAGGGTTCAGCCCCAGCATTTT
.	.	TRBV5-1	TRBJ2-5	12	CASSISQETQYF	TGCGCCAGCAGCATCTCGCAAGAGACCCAGTACTTC
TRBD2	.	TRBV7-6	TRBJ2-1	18	CASSPTSGGYSSYNEQFF	TGTGCCAGCAGTCCGACTAGCGGGGGGTATAGCTCCTACAATGAGCAGTTCTTC